This is a list of T cell receptor beta chains from one sample in a study of post-analysis software for immune sequencing data. Each CDR3 protein is one row after TCRdb ran MiXCR on the PCR reads. The profile shows 800,000 to 950,000 distinct CDR3 sequences, around 50% of them singletons. Sequenced input: blood. Receptors were obtained from a girl between 5 and 17 years old with multiple sclerosis. Both conserved end residues are part of each CDR3. A D gene is named only where the DNA matches it firmly. Size tells how often a clone was seen (once, few, many) or the class of an expanded clone, and some rows leave it out.

>TRBV5-1|.|TRBJ2-7|few|10
CAQRGDEQYF
TGCGCCCAAAGGGGAGACGAGCAGTACTTC
>TRBV12-3/TRBV12-4|.|TRBJ1-2|.|14
CASSPTGNAYGHTF
TGTGCCAGCAGTCCCACAGGGAATGCTTATGGCCACACCTTC
>TRBV7-9|TRBD2|TRBJ2-3|.|17
CASSLAAGDSSTDTQYF
TGTGCCAGCAGCTTAGCAGCGGGGGATTCGAGCACAGATACGCAGTATTTT
>TRBV6-5|.|TRBJ2-3|.|14
CASSYRVRTDTQYF
TGTGCCAGCAGTTACAGGGTACGCACAGATACGCAGTATTTT
>TRBV7-3|.|TRBJ2-3|once|14
CASSWAWGTDTQYF
TGTGCCAGCAGCTGGGCGTGGGGCACAGATACGCAGTATTTT
>TRBV29-1|TRBD1|TRBJ2-3|few|13
CSAGDRVKDTQYF
TGCAGCGCCGGGGACAGGGTAAAAGATACGCAGTATTTT
>TRBV29-1|.|TRBJ1-1|few|15
CSARTVGGAGTEAFF
TGCAGCGCTCGAACCGTTGGGGGCGCGGGGACTGAAGCTTTCTTT
>TRBV29-1|.|TRBJ1-4|once|11
CSVGDNEKLFF
TGCAGCGTAGGGGATAATGAAAAACTGTTTTTT
>TRBV6-5|TRBD1|TRBJ1-2|few|14
CASSYRTGDYGYTF
TGTGCCAGCAGTTACCGGACAGGGGACTATGGCTACACCTTC
>TRBV7-6|.|TRBJ2-3|.|16
CASSLKWAASTDTQYF
TGTGCCAGCAGCTTAAAATGGGCAGCTAGCACAGATACGCAGTATTTT
>TRBV11-2|.|TRBJ1-2|few|13
CASSLLSAYGYTF
TGTGCCAGCAGCTTACTCTCTGCGTATGGCTACACCTTC
>TRBV7-9|TRBD2|TRBJ2-7|.|15
CASSPRSGSPYEQYF
TGTGCCAGCAGCCCCAGAAGCGGGAGTCCCTACGAGCAGTACTTC
>TRBV20-1|.|TRBJ1-4|.|12
CSAAWVNEKRFF
TGCAGTGCCGCGTGGGTTAATGAAAAACGGTTTTTT
>TRBV7-9|.|TRBJ1-2|.|15
CASSLETATGYGYTF
TGTGCCAGCAGCTTAGAGACAGCCACAGGGTATGGCTACACCTTC
>TRBV29-1|TRBD1|TRBJ1-1|.|14
CSVFLDRVRTEAFF
TGCAGCGTTTTTCTAGACAGGGTCCGCACTGAAGCTTTCTTT
>TRBV14|TRBD2|TRBJ2-7|few|15
CASSQSSGHTYEQYF
TGTGCCAGCAGCCAGTCTAGCGGGCACACCTACGAGCAGTACTTC
>TRBV20-1|TRBD2|TRBJ2-5|few|16
CSARVTSGDFKETQYF
TGCAGTGCTAGAGTCACTAGCGGGGATTTTAAAGAGACCCAGTACTTC
>TRBV6-5|TRBD2|TRBJ2-3|.|19
CASSYPGLAVPLHTDTQYF
TGTGCCAGCAGTTATCCGGGACTAGCGGTGCCTCTACACACAGATACGCAGTATTTT
>TRBV14|TRBD1|TRBJ2-7|.|15
CASSRGQGIAYEQYF
TGTGCCAGCAGCCGCGGACAGGGGATTGCCTACGAGCAGTACTTC
>TRBV29-1|.|TRBJ1-2|.|13
CSVEDSPYYGHTF
TGCAGCGTTGAAGATAGCCCTTACTATGGCCACACCTTC
>TRBV5-1|.|TRBJ1-5|.|15
CASSFTGQNNQPQHF
TGCGCCAGCAGCTTTACCGGACAGAACAATCAGCCCCAGCATTTT
>TRBV27|.|TRBJ1-1|.|14
CASRAVVPGTEAFF
TGTGCCAGCAGGGCGGTCGTCCCGGGCACTGAAGCTTTCTTT
>TRBV5-1|.|TRBJ2-3|few|14
CASSLAQTTDTQYF
TGCGCCAGCAGCTTGGCACAGACCACAGATACGCAGTATTTT
>TRBV2|.|TRBJ1-2|few|14
CASGWGSGGYGYTF
TGTGCCAGCGGGTGGGGCAGCGGAGGGTATGGCTACACCTTC
>TRBV2|TRBD2|TRBJ2-2|.|16
CASSSLAGAATGELFF
TGTGCCAGCAGTTCCCTAGCGGGGGCCGCCACCGGGGAGCTGTTTTTT